Below, 19 T cell receptor beta chains from the same sample are listed, as sequenced in a study of T cell repertoires in cytomegalovirus infection. What these receptors recognize is not known. One entry per CDR3 protein results from TCRdb running MiXCR on the reads. The data contain about 920,000 distinct CDR3 sequences, approximately 31% of them seen just once; the ten biggest clones take up 10% to 15%. The specimen was cultured CD8+ T cells from PBMCs, collected from culture after CMV antigen stimulation. All receptors come from a human donor in good health (CMV status not recorded). Some clones in this sample may be carry-over from other donors' samples.

This clonotype has ten or more counts. This CDR3 is CSARERDRGPYGYTF. Here the CDR3 DNA reads TGCAGTGCTAGAGAACGGGACAGGGGACCTTATGGCTACACCTTC. This chain connects TRBV20-1 to TRBJ1-2; 10 bases match TRBD1. The ends lost 0 bases at V and 5 bases at J; junction bases unmatched: 6. The CDR3 has 15 residues. CDR1 DFQATT and CDR2 SNEGSKA come from the germline V gene (reference sequence).

The chain couples TRBV7-3 to TRBJ2-2, with 14 bases identical to TRBD2. CDR1 and CDR2 (germline): SGHTA, FQGTGA. This CDR3 region has 15 residues. V was pared by 4 bases and J by 6 bases, with 1 base of the junction left unmatched. This chain's CDR3 is CASSSGLAGAGELFF. The DNA for the CDR3 is TGTGCCAGCAGCTCGGGACTAGCGGGGGCCGGGGAGCTGTTTTTT.

The chain employs TRBV11-1 and TRBJ1-2, with a possible D match to TRBD1 (6 bases). Germline V CDR1 and CDR2: SGHAT, FQDESV (reference sequence). Trimming took off 5 bases at V and 9 bases at J, with 13 bases between the two ends. The CDR3 runs 12 residues. Here the CDR3 reads CASSPGTPSYTF. The CDR3 nucleotides read TGTGCCAGCAGCCCCGGGACACCAAGCTACACCTTC.

This clonotype was detected ten times or more. J is TRBJ2-7 and V is TRBV7-8; weak D call: TRBD2 (6 bases). V lost 1 base and J lost 6, with 28 bases in between. Germline CDR1 is SGHVS and CDR2 is FQNEAQ. This CDR3 is 19 amino acids long. CDR3 in amino acids: CASSLGVGGAPKNSFEQYV. The CDR3 nucleotides are TGTGCCAGCAGCTTAGGTGTCGGAGGGGCTCCAAAGAATTCGTTCGAGCAGTACGTC.

This rearrangement joins TRBV6-6 to TRBJ1-1; TRBD1 matches 7 bases. Germline V lookup: CDR1 MNHNY, CDR2 SVGAGI (reference sequence). The trim removed 10 bases at V and 0 bases at J, leaving 5 bases unmatched. CDR3 length equals 13 residues. The CDR3 region has the DNA TGTGCCACCAGGGGGTCACTGAACACTGAAGCTTTCTTT. Amino acid sequence: CATRGSLNTEAFF.

This clonotype has only a few counts. The V and J genes are TRBV6-1 and TRBJ2-7, with D perhaps being TRBD1 or TRBD2 (5 bases each). CDR3 length: 14 amino acids. V was trimmed by 8 bases and J by 6 bases, leaving 20 bases between them. Germline-derived CDR1 and CDR2 are MNHNS and SASEGT. CDR3 bases: TGTGCCAGCTTCGGGACGTATAGCCTCGGCGAGCAGTACTTC. Translated: CASFGTYSLGEQYF.

This chain uses TRBV20-1 with TRBJ2-3; the match to TRBD2 covers 14 bases. The CDR3 has 17 residues. J gave up 6 bases and V 1 base, and 9 bases lay outside the gene matches. CDR1 DFQATT and CDR2 SNEGSKA come from the germline V gene (reference sequence). The CDR3 sequence: CSARVGLAGGATDTQYF. The CDR3 region has the DNA TGCAGTGCTAGAGTTGGACTAGCGGGGGGCGCCACCGATACGCAGTATTTT.

This chain joins TRBV7-9 and TRBJ1-4, with D possibly TRBD1 on 6 matching bases. Trimming left V 5 bases short and J 2 bases short, with 15 bases between. CDR3 length: 16 amino acids. Germline CDR1 and CDR2: SEHNR and FQNEAQ (reference sequence). The CDR3 loop is CASSVRQEGTNEKLFF. The CDR3 nucleotides read TGTGCCAGCAGCGTGCGACAGGAGGGGACTAATGAAAAACTGTTTTTT.

This clonotype was recorded at least ten times. The chain carries TRBV7-9 and TRBJ2-3; 7 positions agree with TRBD1. The CDR3 consists of 16 residues. Unmatched junction bases numbered 10, after V lost 5 bases and J lost 2 bases. In germline, CDR1 is SEHNR, CDR2 FQNEAQ (reference sequence). The CDR3: CASSHGTEYLTDTQYF. In DNA form, the CDR3 reads TGTGCCAGCAGCCACGGGACAGAGTACCTCACAGATACGCAGTATTTT. Using reference TRBV7-9 and TRBJ2-3 for the parts outside the CDR3, the full variable domain is DTGVSQNPRHKITKRGQNVTFRCDPISEHNRLYWYRQTLGQGPEFLTYFQNEAQLEKSRLLSDRFSAERPKGSFSTLEIQRTEQGDSAMYLCASSHGTEYLTDTQYFGPGTRLTVL.

This clonotype was seen only a few times. V gene TRBV7-9 combines with J gene TRBJ1-4, with 7 bases matching TRBD1. V was pared by 6 bases and J by 5 bases, with 9 bases of the junction left unmatched. There are 15 residues in the CDR3. Germline V lookup: CDR1 SEHNR, CDR2 FQNEAQ (reference sequence). Here the CDR3 DNA reads TGTGCCAGCAGACCAGCCGGACAGGAGAATGAAAAACTGTTTTTT. The encoded protein is CASRPAGQENEKLFF.

This clonotype was seen once. This CDR3 reads CASSQGQGFRQPQHF. The CDR3 coding sequence is TGTGCCAGCAGTCAGGGACAGGGGTTTAGGCAGCCCCAGCATTTT. The chain recombines TRBV6-2 or TRBV6-3 with TRBJ1-5; 10 bases map to TRBD1. Per germline, CDR1 MNHEY and CDR2 SVGEGT. V gave up 5 bases and J gave up 7 bases; unmatched junction bases: 8. CDR3 length: 15 residues.

In this sample, this clonotype turned up many times. The chain uses TRBV6-5 and TRBJ2-1; 8 positions agree with TRBD1. The CDR3 runs 16 residues. V lost 2 bases, J lost 4 bases, and 7 bases stayed unmatched. The germline V gene encodes CDR1 MNHEY and CDR2 SVGAGI. The CDR3 sequence: CASSYGATGDYNEQFF. The CDR3, as DNA: TGTGCCAGCAGTTACGGAGCGACAGGGGATTACAATGAGCAGTTCTTC.

This clonotype was counted only a few times. This chain uses TRBV6-5 with TRBJ1-2; 7 bases fit TRBD1. Germline assignment: CDR1 MNHEY and CDR2 SVGAGI. The CDR3 sequence is 15 residues long. The V and J ends lost 5 bases and 3 bases, in that order; junction bases with no gene match: 9. As DNA, the CDR3 is TGTGCCAGCAGTCGGGACAGCCCGGGCGACTATGGCTACACCTTC. Protein sequence: CASSRDSPGDYGYTF.

A few counts support this clonotype. The chain couples TRBV28 to TRBJ2-7, with no clear D. This CDR3 contains 13 residues. Germline CDR1 and CDR2: MDHEN and SYDVKM. V dropped 4 bases and J dropped 1 base, with 8 bases sitting between them. For the CDR3, the DNA is TGTGCCAGCAGTTCTAGGCGATCCTACGAGCAGTACGTC. This encodes CASSSRRSYEQYV.

In its sample, this clonotype was seen a few times. This chain uses TRBV9 with TRBJ2-7; D is unresolved. The V and J ends lost 5 bases and 4 bases respectively, with 10 bases between them. Germline V gene sequence: CDR1 SGDLS, CDR2 YYNGEE. The CDR3 loop spans 12 amino acids. CDR3 sequence reads: CASRPKVYEQYV. The DNA for the CDR3 is TGTGCCAGCAGACCGAAGGTGTACGAGCAGTACGTC.

The chain combines TRBV25-1 with TRBJ1-1; tentative D call: TRBD1 (5 bases). Trimming pared 5 bases from V and 1 base from J, leaving 8 bases between. The CDR3 runs 13 residues. Germline-derived CDR1 and CDR2 are MGHDK and SYGVNS. CDR3 sequence (DNA): TGTGCCAGCAGTAAGACAGCGAACACTGAAGCTTTCTTT. As protein: CASSKTANTEAFF.

In this sample, this clonotype turned up many times. CDR3 protein: CASSTKRYYEQYV. In nucleotides, the CDR3 is TGTGCCAGCAGCACAAAGCGGTATTACGAGCAGTACGTC. This chain connects TRBV7-8 to TRBJ2-7; D possibly corresponds to TRBD2 (5 bases). This CDR3 comprises 13 residues. CDR1 and CDR2 from the germline V gene are SGHVS and FQNEAQ. Deletions cut 5 bases from V and 4 bases from J, with 12 bases between.

CDR3 nucleotide sequence: TGTGCCAGCAGCTTCCGGACTAGCGGGGGGGCTAGGGAGCAGTTCTTC. Translating gives CASSFRTSGGAREQFF. This chain links TRBV5-6 with TRBJ2-1; TRBD2 aligns across 15 bases. In germline, CDR1 is SGHDT, CDR2 YYEEEE. V shed 2 bases, J shed 10 bases, and the junction held 7 bases outside the gene matches. The CDR3 spans 16 residues.

This clonotype appeared many times. V and J are TRBV7-8 and TRBJ2-7, with 8 positions matching TRBD2. J was trimmed by 4 bases and V by 2 bases; bases with no gene match: 13. The length of the CDR3 is 17 residues. From germline, CDR1 is SGHVS and CDR2 FQNEAQ. The CDR3 here is CASSLKSSSGLSYEQYV. The CDR3 DNA is TGTGCCAGCAGCTTAAAGTCGTCTAGCGGGCTATCTTACGAGCAGTACGTC.